The 31 T cell receptor beta chains given below trace back to one sample, sequenced in a study of OX40 agonist ivuxolimab in advanced cancers. This table comes from immunoSEQ multiplex PCR, and its TCRdb copy is limited to in-frame clones, with some not included. The table lists tens of thousands of clones, around 87% of them singletons. The source was CD4+ or CD8+ T cells sorted from blood, collected in a trial of the OX40 agonist ivuxolimab. These receptors all come from an adult with an advanced solid tumor such as melanoma, head and neck, liver or kidney cancer.

A note on this clone: Within the sample, other DNA sequences also encode this same CDR3. This chain connects TRBV5-1 to TRBJ2-5; D uncertain. The CDR3 runs 11 residues. In germline, CDR1 is SGHRS, CDR2 YFSETQ. With 2 bases removed from V and 1 base from J, the gap between germline ends came to 0 bases. CDR3 protein: CASSFQETQYF. The CDR3 region has the DNA TGCGCCAGCAGCTTCCAAGAGACCCAGTACTTC. The full variable domain, rest sourced from reference TRBV5-1 and TRBJ2-5, is KAGVTQTPRYLIKTRGQQVTLSCSPISGHRSVSWYQQTPGQGLQFLFEYFSETQRNKGNFPGRFSGRQFSNSRSEMNVSTLELGDSALYLCASSFQETQYFGPGTRLLVL.

About this clone: Germline is not matched at one junction end, which may reflect a read error. This sequence joins TRBV6-6 and TRBJ1-1, with 11 nucleotides matching TRBD1. The CDR3 consists of 15 residues. Germline lookup yields CDR1 MNHNY and CDR2 SVGAGI (reference sequence). CDR3 sequence: CVSRSPGQGDTEAFF. In nucleotides, the CDR3 is TGTGTCAGCAGGTCGCCGGGACAGGGGGACACTGAAGCTTTCTTT.

The chain recombines TRBV4-2 with TRBJ1-6; 9 bases agree with TRBD1. Germline loops: CDR1 LGHNA, CDR2 YNFKEQ. J gave up 10 bases and V 5 bases, and 6 bases lay outside the gene matches. CDR3 length: 14 residues. The CDR3 loop is CASSEETGGSPLHF. The CDR3 nucleotides are TGTGCCAGCAGCGAGGAGACAGGGGGATCACCCCTCCACTTT.

J is TRBJ2-3 and V is TRBV6-5, with D maybe TRBD1 (6 bases). V dropped 4 bases and J dropped 0 bases, with 11 bases sitting between them. Germline V lookup: CDR1 MNHEY, CDR2 SVGAGI. The CDR3 sequence is 15 residues long. CDR3 DNA: TGTGCCAGCAGTTGGGGGCGACTTAGCACAGATACGCAGTATTTT. It translates to CASSWGRLSTDTQYF.

This clone was picked up a small number of times. This rearrangement joins TRBV27 to TRBJ2-6, with a possible D match to TRBD1 (6 bases). Germline V gene data show CDR1 as MNHEY and CDR2 as SMNVEV (reference sequence). The ends were cut back, 8 bases at V and 0 bases at J, with 14 bases in the middle. The CDR3 contains 16 residues. For the CDR3, the DNA is TGTGCCAGCGGTGGGGGCAGAAACTCTGGGGCCAACGTCCTGACTTTC. It yields the protein CASGGGRNSGANVLTF.

In this sample, this clone turned up a few times. The chain links TRBV2 to TRBJ1-5; TRBD1 matches 7 bases. This CDR3 has 13 residues. The J segment lost 2 bases and the V segment lost 7 bases, leaving 2 bases of the junction unmatched. The V gene's germline CDR1 is SNHLY and CDR2 FYNNEI. The CDR3 here is CASNTGGNQPQHF. Written as DNA, the CDR3 is TGTGCCAGCAATACAGGGGGCAATCAGCCCCAGCATTTT.

This clone was seen a handful of times. The chain recombines TRBV28 with TRBJ1-2; D remains unclear. CDR3 length: 13 residues. The V gene lost 5 bases and the J gene lost 5 bases, with 12 bases spanning the gap. The germline V gene has CDR1 MDHEN and CDR2 SYDVKM. CDR3 loop: CASSPGIDYGYTF. The CDR3 DNA follows: TGTGCCAGCAGTCCCGGAATCGATTATGGCTACACCTTC.

This clone has a handful of counts. The gene calls are TRBV7-3 and TRBJ1-6; possibly TRBD1 for D (5 bases). The V end was cut by 6 bases, the J end by 10 bases, with 13 bases between. CDR1 is SGHTA, CDR2 FQGTGA, per germline. The CDR3 extends over 13 amino acids. CDR3 sequence: CASRPDNLSPLHF. In nucleotides, the CDR3 is TGTGCCAGCAGACCGGACAATCTGTCACCCCTCCACTTT. Full variable domain (rest looked up from reference TRBV7-3 and TRBJ1-6): GAGVSQTPSNKVTEKGKYVELRCDPISGHTALYWYRQSLGQGPEFLIYFQGTGAADDSGLPNDRFFAVRPEGSVSTLKIQRTERGDSAVYLCASRPDNLSPLHFGNGTRLTVT.

The chain is built from TRBV9 and TRBJ2-1; tentatively, D is TRBD1 or TRBD2 (6 bases each). Germline V gene lookup returns CDR1 SGDLS and CDR2 YYNGEE. Between the trimmed V and J ends, which lost 4 bases and 5 bases, there was a span of 19 bases. The CDR3 runs to 16 residues. The CDR3 loop reads CASSRGGQTANNEQFF. DNA for the CDR3: TGTGCCAGCAGCAGGGGAGGACAGACCGCTAACAATGAGCAGTTCTTC.

This sequence joins TRBV6-6 and TRBJ1-3; tentatively, D is TRBD1 (5 bases). Per germline, CDR1 MNHNY and CDR2 SVGAGI (reference sequence). This CDR3 has 15 amino acids. Trimming shortened V by 4 bases and J by 2 bases, and 12 bases separated the two germline ends. The CDR3 coding sequence is TGTGCCAGCAGTTTACCGGGGCATCCTGGAAACACCATATATTTT. This codes for CASSLPGHPGNTIYF.

The chain employs TRBV7-3 and TRBJ2-1; D is possibly TRBD2 (6 bases). The germline V gene has CDR1 SGHTA and CDR2 FQGTGA. Trimming removed 5 bases from V and 2 bases from J, with 16 bases in between. The CDR3 loop spans 16 amino acids. CDR3 sequence (DNA): TGTGCCAGCAGCGATCTCCGGGACTTAGCCTACAATGAGCAGTTCTTC. This gives the protein CASSDLRDLAYNEQFF. Full variable domain (outside the CDR3, taken from reference TRBV7-3 and TRBJ2-1): GAGVSQTPSNKVTEKGKYVELRCDPISGHTALYWYRQSLGQGPEFLIYFQGTGAADDSGLPNDRFFAVRPEGSVSTLKIQRTERGDSAVYLCASSDLRDLAYNEQFFGPGTRLTVL.

The CDR3 coding sequence is TGTGCCAGCAGTTTGTGGGGGACAGGGGGCCGGGGTCAGCCCCAGCATTTT. Its protein product is CASSLWGTGGRGQPQHF. This sequence joins TRBV28 and TRBJ1-5; TRBD1 matches 12 bases. The CDR3 contains 17 residues. V was pared by 3 bases and J by 6 bases, with 9 bases of the junction left unmatched. Germline-derived CDR1 and CDR2 are MDHEN and SYDVKM.

The J gene is TRBJ2-7, the V gene TRBV12-5; TRBD2 matches 11 bases. The CDR3 consists of 16 residues. The V gene's germline CDR1 is LGHNT and CDR2 FRNRAP. V lost 0 bases to trimming and J lost 1 base; unmatched junction nucleotides: 2. The CDR3 loop reads CASGLVTSGRSYEQYF. The CDR3 coding sequence is TGTGCTAGTGGTTTGGTAACTAGCGGGAGATCCTACGAGCAGTACTTC.

V usage is TRBV7-9 and J usage is TRBJ1-1, with TRBD1 as a possible D gene (5 bases). The CDR3 covers 17 residues. V was cut by 4 bases and J by 4 bases, with 22 bases left in between. Germline V lookup: CDR1 SEHNR, CDR2 FQNEAQ (reference sequence). The CDR3 DNA reads TGTGCCAGCAGCTCCCTCCGGGACGCTTTTTCTGGCACTGAAGCTTTCTTT. This sequence encodes CASSSLRDAFSGTEAFF.

The genes are TRBV4-3 and TRBJ2-3; TRBD2 is a possible D gene (5 bases). Germline V gene data show CDR1 as LGHNA and CDR2 as YSLEER. The V gene lost 0 bases and the J gene lost 2 bases, with 12 bases spanning the gap. The length of the CDR3 is 16 residues. DNA of the CDR3: TGCGCCAGCAGCCAAGATCTGCAGCGGAACACAGATACGCAGTATTTT. Amino acids: CASSQDLQRNTDTQYF.

The rearrangement joins TRBV27 to TRBJ1-1; 8 bases are a match to TRBD1. This CDR3 has 13 amino acids. J was trimmed by 7 bases and V by 5 bases; bases with no gene match: 6. Germline assignment: CDR1 MNHEY and CDR2 SMNVEV (reference sequence). CDR3 DNA: TGTGCCAGCAGTGCCAACAGGGGGATTGAAGCTTTCTTT. Encoded protein: CASSANRGIEAFF.

This clone was detected once. This chain links TRBV5-1 with TRBJ1-5; a possible D gene is TRBD1 (6 bases). Germline loops: CDR1 SGHRS, CDR2 YFSETQ. Trimming stripped 0 bases from V and 1 base from J, with 11 bases between. The CDR3 is 16 residues long. CDR3 residues: CASSLEGGASNQPQHF. Written as DNA, the CDR3 is TGCGCCAGCAGCTTGGAGGGGGGGGCGAGCAATCAGCCCCAGCATTTT.

The chain carries TRBV2 and TRBJ1-6; perhaps TRBD1 as D (5 bases). The germline CDR1 and CDR2 sequences are SNHLY and FYNNEI. The V gene lost 3 bases and the J gene lost 10 bases, with 16 bases spanning the gap. The CDR3 contains 15 residues. The CDR3 DNA reads as TGTGCCAGCAGTGACCAGAGGGGTATAAGCTCACCCCTCCACTTT. It encodes CASSDQRGISSPLHF.

This clone was found a few times. The gene calls are TRBV4-3 and TRBJ1-6; no clear D. In germline, CDR1 is LGHNA, CDR2 YSLEER. V lost 4 bases, J lost 5 bases, and 9 bases lay in between. The CDR3 spans 14 residues. CDR3 in amino acids: CASSPLSDNSPLHF. The CDR3 bases are TGCGCCAGCAGCCCTCTGTCCGATAATTCACCCCTCCACTTT.

This chain links TRBV7-2 with TRBJ1-6; D unresolved. This CDR3 contains 13 residues. Trimming took 2 bases from V and 8 from J, leaving 7 bases between them. Germline loops: CDR1 SGHTA, CDR2 FQGNSA. The CDR3 spells CASSLISDSPLHF. The CDR3 bases are TGTGCCAGCAGCTTAATCAGCGATTCACCCCTCCACTTT.

The V and J genes are TRBV28 and TRBJ1-2; TRBD1 agrees at 8 bases. J gave up 7 bases and V 2 bases, and 15 bases lay outside the gene matches. The CDR3 sequence is 17 residues long. CDR1 is MDHEN, CDR2 SYDVKM, per germline. For the CDR3, the DNA is TGTGCCAGCAGTTTAAGGGACAGGCGGATAATAAGGGGTGGCTACACCTTC. This encodes CASSLRDRRIIRGGYTF.

The rearrangement joins TRBV7-2 to TRBJ2-5; no clear D. The CDR3 is 15 residues long. Deletions cut 1 base from V and 2 bases from J, with 11 bases between. Germline assignment: CDR1 SGHTA and CDR2 FQGNSA. The CDR3 loop reads CASSLEWHRQETQYF. CDR3 nucleotides: TGTGCCAGCAGCTTAGAGTGGCACAGACAAGAGACCCAGTACTTC.

The chain uses TRBV7-9 and TRBJ2-1, with 8 bases matching TRBD2. Germline lookup yields CDR1 SEHNR and CDR2 FQNEAQ (reference sequence). J was trimmed by 0 bases and V by 0 bases; bases with no gene match: 1. CDR3 size: 16 residues. The CDR3 DNA reads as TGTGCCAGCAGCTTAGCGGCGGGGGGCTCCTACAATGAGCAGTTCTTC. It yields the protein CASSLAAGGSYNEQFF.

V usage is TRBV5-1 and J usage is TRBJ1-4, with 7 bases aligning to TRBD1. CDR1 and CDR2 from the germline V gene are SGHRS and YFSETQ. The CDR3 is 14 residues long. With V trimmed by 6 bases and J by 7 bases, 9 bases remained unmatched. The CDR3 region is CASTSQGLGEKLFF. The CDR3, as DNA: TGCGCCAGCACTTCACAGGGGCTGGGTGAAAAACTGTTTTTT.

The chain recombines TRBV10-3 with TRBJ2-2; TRBD2 matches at 14 bases. The V gene end was trimmed by 6 bases and the J gene end by 1 base; junction bases not matched to a gene: 10. The CDR3 covers 19 residues. Germline CDR1 ENHRY, CDR2 SYGVKD. CDR3 nucleotide sequence: TGTGCCATCAGACTACCCGGGACTAGCGGGGGCATGAACACCGGGGAGCTGTTTTTT. Translation: CAIRLPGTSGGMNTGELFF.

J is TRBJ1-1 and V is TRBV19; D may be TRBD1 (5 bases). Per germline, CDR1 LNHDA and CDR2 SQIVND (reference sequence). V shed 5 bases and J shed 2 bases, with 12 bases lying between them. The CDR3 length is 14 residues. CDR3 nucleotide sequence: TGTGCCAGTAGTTCCTCGACAGTCAACACTGAAGCTTTCTTT. It codes for CASSSSTVNTEAFF.

V usage is TRBV6-5 and J usage is TRBJ1-5; no firm D call. The CDR3 is 13 residues long. CDR1 is MNHEY and CDR2 is SVGAGI in the germline V gene. Trimming stripped 4 bases from V and 3 bases from J, with 7 bases between. The CDR3 loop reads CASSLPANQPQHF. The CDR3 DNA sequence: TGTGCCAGCAGTTTACCTGCCAATCAGCCCCAGCATTTT.

The chain couples TRBV11-2 to TRBJ1-6; 8 bases are a match to TRBD1. The V gene's germline CDR1 is SGHAT and CDR2 FQNNGV. The V segment lost 3 bases and the J segment 6 bases; nucleotides outside the gene matches: 7. This CDR3 contains 16 residues. The CDR3 spells CASSFTDRVANSPLHF. As DNA, the CDR3 is TGTGCCAGCAGCTTCACGGACAGGGTAGCTAATTCACCCCTCCACTTT.

The chain recombines TRBV5-6 with TRBJ2-5; 8 nucleotides align to TRBD1. The germline V gene has CDR1 SGHDT and CDR2 YYEEEE. V gave up 4 bases and J gave up 5 bases; unmatched junction bases: 10. The CDR3 covers 15 residues. The CDR3 loop is CASSIGQGVGETQYF. The CDR3 DNA reads TGTGCCAGCAGCATAGGACAGGGAGTGGGTGAGACCCAGTACTTC.

The chain uses TRBV10-3 and TRBJ2-3; D gene ambiguous. CDR1 ENHRY and CDR2 SYGVKD come from the germline V gene. The CDR3 extends over 15 amino acids. V lost 3 bases and J lost 0, with 10 bases in between. CDR3 in amino acids: CAISDGQASTDTQYF. DNA for the CDR3: TGTGCCATCAGTGATGGGCAGGCTAGCACAGATACGCAGTATTTT.

The rearrangement uses TRBV4-2 and TRBJ1-6, with 7 bases aligning to TRBD1. V lost 1 base and J lost 5; bases outside the gene matches: 2. The CDR3 consists of 15 residues. Germline lookup yields CDR1 LGHNA and CDR2 YNFKEQ. CDR3 sequence: CASSQGGQNNSPLHF. The CDR3 bases are TGTGCCAGCAGCCAAGGGGGACAGAATAATTCACCCCTCCACTTT.